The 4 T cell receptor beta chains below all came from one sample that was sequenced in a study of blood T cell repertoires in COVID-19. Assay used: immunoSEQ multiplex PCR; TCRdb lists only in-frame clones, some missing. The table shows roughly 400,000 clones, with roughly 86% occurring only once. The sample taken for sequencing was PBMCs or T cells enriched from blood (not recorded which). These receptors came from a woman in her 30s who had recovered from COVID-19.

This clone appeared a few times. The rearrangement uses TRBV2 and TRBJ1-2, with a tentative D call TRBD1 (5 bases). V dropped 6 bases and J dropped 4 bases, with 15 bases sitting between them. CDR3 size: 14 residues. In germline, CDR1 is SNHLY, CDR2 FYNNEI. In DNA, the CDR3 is TGTGCCAGCAGGTCCCCGGGGGTGTTCTATGGCTACACCTTC. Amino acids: CASRSPGVFYGYTF.

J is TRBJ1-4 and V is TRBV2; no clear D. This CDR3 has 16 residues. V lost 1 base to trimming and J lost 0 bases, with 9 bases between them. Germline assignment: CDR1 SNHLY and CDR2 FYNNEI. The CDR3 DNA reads TGTGCCAGCAGTGAAGGCCGCAGTGCAACTAATGAAAAACTGTTTTTT. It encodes CASSEGRSATNEKLFF.

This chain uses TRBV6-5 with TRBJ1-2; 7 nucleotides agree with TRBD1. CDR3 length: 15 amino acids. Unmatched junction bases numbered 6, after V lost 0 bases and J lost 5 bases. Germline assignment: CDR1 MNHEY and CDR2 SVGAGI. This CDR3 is CASSYSTGSWYGYTF. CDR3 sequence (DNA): TGTGCCAGCAGTTACTCGACAGGGTCGTGGTATGGCTACACCTTC.

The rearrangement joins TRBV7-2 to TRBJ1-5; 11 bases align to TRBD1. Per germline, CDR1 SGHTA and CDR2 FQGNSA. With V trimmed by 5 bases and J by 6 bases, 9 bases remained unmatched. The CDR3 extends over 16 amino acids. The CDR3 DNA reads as TGTGCCAGCAGCGTATATGGGACAGGGGGGAGTCAGCCCCAGCATTTT. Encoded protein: CASSVYGTGGSQPQHF.